This paragraph reports one TCR beta chain. TCRdb's table, derived via immunoSEQ multiplex PCR, lists solely in-frame clones and lacks some. The data show 74,000 or so clones, more than 70% seen once. The source of the sample is a study of OX40 agonist ivuxolimab in advanced cancers. Between the trimmed V and J ends, which lost 5 bases and 6 bases, there was a span of 15 bases. CDR3 length: 14 residues. CDR1 and CDR2 from the germline V gene are SGHVS and FNYEAQ. V is TRBV7-6 and J is TRBJ2-3; D gene unclear. The source material was CD4+ or CD8+ T cells sorted from blood, sampled in a trial of the OX40 agonist ivuxolimab. This clonotype originated in an adult with an advanced solid tumor such as melanoma, head and neck, liver or kidney cancer. CDR3 nucleotide sequence: TGTGCCAGCAGCCCCGGTTTGATTGCGGATACGCAGTATTTT. Protein: CASSPGLIADTQYF.